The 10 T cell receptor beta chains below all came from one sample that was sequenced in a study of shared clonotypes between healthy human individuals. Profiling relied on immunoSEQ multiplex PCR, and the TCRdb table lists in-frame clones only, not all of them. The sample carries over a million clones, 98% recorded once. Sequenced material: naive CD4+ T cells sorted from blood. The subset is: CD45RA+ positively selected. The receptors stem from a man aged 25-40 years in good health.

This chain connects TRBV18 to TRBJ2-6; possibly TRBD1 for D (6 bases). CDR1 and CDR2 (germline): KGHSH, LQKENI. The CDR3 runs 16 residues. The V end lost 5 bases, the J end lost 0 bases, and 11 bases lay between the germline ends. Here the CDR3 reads CASSYTGSSGANVLTF. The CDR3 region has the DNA TGTGCCAGCTCATACACAGGGTCCTCTGGGGCCAACGTCCTGACTTTC.

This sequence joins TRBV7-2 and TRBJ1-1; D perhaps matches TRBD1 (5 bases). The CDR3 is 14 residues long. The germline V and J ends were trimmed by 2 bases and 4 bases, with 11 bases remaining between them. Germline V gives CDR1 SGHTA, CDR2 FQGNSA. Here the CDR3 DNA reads TGTGCCAGCAGCTTAACAGCAGGGACCACTGAAGCTTTCTTT. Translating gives CASSLTAGTTEAFF.

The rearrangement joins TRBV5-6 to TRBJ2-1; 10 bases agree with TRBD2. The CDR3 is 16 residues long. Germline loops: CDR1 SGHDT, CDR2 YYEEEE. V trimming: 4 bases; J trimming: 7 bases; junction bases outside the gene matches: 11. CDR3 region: CASSQPSGRMGNEQFF. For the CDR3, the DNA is TGTGCCAGCAGCCAGCCTAGCGGGAGAATGGGGAATGAGCAGTTCTTC.

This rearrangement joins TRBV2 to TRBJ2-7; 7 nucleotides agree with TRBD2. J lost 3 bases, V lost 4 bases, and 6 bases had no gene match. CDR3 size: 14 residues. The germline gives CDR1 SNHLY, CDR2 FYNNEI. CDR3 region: CASSGASGGYEQYF. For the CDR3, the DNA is TGTGCCAGCAGTGGGGCTAGCGGAGGCTACGAGCAGTACTTC. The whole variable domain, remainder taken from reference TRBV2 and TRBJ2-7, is EPEVTQTPSHQVTQMGQEVILRCVPISNHLYFYWYRQILGQKVEFLVSFYNNEISEKSEIFDDQFSVERPDGSNFTLKIRSTKLEDSAMYFCASSGASGGYEQYFGPGTRLTVT.

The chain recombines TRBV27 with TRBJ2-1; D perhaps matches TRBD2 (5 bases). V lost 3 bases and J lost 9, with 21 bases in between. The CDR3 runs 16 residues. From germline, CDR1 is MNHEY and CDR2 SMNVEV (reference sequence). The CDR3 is CASSLGLARVFSEQFF. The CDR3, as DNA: TGTGCCAGCAGTTTGGGCCTAGCCCGCGTTTTCAGTGAGCAGTTCTTC.

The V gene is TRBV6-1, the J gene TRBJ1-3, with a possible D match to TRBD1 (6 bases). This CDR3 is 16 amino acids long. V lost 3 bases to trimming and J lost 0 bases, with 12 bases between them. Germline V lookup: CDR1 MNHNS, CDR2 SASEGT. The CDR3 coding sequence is TGTGCCAGCAGTGACCGCAGACAGGCCTCTGGAAACACCATATATTTT. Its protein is CASSDRRQASGNTIYF.

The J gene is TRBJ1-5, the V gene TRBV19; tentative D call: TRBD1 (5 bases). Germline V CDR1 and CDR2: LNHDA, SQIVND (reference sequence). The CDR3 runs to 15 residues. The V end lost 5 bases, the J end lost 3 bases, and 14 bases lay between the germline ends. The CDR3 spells CASSPEGLHNQPQHF. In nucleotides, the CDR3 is TGTGCCAGTAGTCCAGAGGGGTTGCACAATCAGCCCCAGCATTTT.

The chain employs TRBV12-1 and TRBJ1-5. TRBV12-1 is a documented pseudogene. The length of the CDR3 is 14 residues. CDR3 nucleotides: TGTGCCAGCAGCTTTATGGGGGTACGTCAGCCCCAGCATTTT. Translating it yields CASSFMGVRQPQHF.

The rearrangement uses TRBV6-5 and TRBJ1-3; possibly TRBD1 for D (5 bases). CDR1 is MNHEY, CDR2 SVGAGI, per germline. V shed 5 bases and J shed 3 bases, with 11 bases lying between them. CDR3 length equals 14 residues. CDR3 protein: CASSPGGGGNTIYF. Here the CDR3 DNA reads TGTGCCAGCAGTCCCGGGGGTGGTGGAAACACCATATATTTT.

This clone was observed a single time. CDR3 DNA sequence: TGTGCCAGCAGCAAGTATCAGGGGGCGGAAGGCTACACCTTC. Translating gives CASSKYQGAEGYTF. The gene calls are TRBV27 and TRBJ1-2; the match to TRBD1 covers 8 bases. This CDR3 is 14 amino acids long. Germline V lookup: CDR1 MNHEY, CDR2 SMNVEV (reference sequence). The J segment lost 8 bases and the V segment lost 6 bases, leaving 11 bases of the junction unmatched.